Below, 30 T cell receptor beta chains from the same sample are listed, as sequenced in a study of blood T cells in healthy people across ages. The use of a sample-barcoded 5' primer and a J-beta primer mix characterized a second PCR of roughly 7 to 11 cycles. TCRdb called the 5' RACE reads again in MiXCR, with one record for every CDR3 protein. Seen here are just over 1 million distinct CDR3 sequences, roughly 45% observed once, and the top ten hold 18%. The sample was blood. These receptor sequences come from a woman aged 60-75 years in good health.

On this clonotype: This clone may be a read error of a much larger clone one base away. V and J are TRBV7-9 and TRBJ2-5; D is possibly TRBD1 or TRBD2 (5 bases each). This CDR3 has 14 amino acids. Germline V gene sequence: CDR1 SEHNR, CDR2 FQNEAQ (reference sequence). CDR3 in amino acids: CTSSFGGNQETQYF. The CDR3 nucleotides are TGTACCAGCAGCTTTGGGGGTAACCAAGAGACCCAGTACTTC.

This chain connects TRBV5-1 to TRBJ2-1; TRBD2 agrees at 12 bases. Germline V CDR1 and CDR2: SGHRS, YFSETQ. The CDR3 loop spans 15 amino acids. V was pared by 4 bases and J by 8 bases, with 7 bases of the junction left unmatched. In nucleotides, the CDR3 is TGCGCCAGCAGCGGGGGTCCTAGCGGGAGGGATGAGCAGTTCTTC. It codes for CASSGGPSGRDEQFF.

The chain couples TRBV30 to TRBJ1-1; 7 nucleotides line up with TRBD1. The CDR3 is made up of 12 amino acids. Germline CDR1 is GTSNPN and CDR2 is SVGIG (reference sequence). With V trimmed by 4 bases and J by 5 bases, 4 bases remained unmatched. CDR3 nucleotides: TGTGCCTGGAAACAGGGGAGTACTGAAGCTTTCTTT. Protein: CAWKQGSTEAFF.

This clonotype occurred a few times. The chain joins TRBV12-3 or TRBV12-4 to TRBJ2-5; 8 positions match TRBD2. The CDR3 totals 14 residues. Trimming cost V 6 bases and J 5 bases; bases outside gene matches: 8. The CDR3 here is CASSNIPGGETQYF. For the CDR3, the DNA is TGTGCCAGCAGCAATATCCCGGGGGGGGAGACCCAGTACTTC.

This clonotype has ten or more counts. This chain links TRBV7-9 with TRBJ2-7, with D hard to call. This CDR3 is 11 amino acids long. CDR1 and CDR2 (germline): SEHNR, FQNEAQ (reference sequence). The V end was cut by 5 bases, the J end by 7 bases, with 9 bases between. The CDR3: CASSLMGEQYF. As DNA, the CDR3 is TGTGCCAGCAGCCTGATGGGGGAGCAGTACTTC.

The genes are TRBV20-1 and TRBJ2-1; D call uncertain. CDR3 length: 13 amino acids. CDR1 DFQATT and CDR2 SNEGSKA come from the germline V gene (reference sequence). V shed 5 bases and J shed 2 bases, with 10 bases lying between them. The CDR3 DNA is TGCAGTGCTCTGCGAGGAACCTACAATGAGCAGTTCTTC. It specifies CSALRGTYNEQFF.

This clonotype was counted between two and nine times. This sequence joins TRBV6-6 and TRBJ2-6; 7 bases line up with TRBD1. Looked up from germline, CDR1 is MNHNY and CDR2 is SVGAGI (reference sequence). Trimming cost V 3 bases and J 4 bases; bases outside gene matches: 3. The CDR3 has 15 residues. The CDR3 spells CASSYQGVGANVLTF. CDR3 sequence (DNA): TGTGCCAGCAGTTATCAGGGGGTCGGGGCCAACGTCCTGACTTTC.

CDR3 DNA sequence: TGTGCCATCAGTGCCTACGGGACTAGCGTCCACAATGAGCAGTACTTC. It translates to CAISAYGTSVHNEQYF. The V gene is TRBV10-3, the J gene TRBJ2-5; 10 nucleotides agree with TRBD2. V trimming: 4 bases; J trimming: 11 bases; junction bases outside the gene matches: 16. Germline-derived CDR1 and CDR2 are ENHRY and SYGVKD. This CDR3 is built from 16 residues.

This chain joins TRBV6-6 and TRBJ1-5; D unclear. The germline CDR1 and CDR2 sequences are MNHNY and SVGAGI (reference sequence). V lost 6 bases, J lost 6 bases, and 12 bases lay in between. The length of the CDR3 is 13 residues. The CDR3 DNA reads TGTGCCAGCAGCCCAAAAAGGATTCAGCCCCAGCATTTT. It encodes CASSPKRIQPQHF.

The CDR3 is CSAASGGGSNHEQYF. For the CDR3, the DNA is TGCAGTGCTGCTAGTGGGGGGGGCAGTAACCACGAGCAGTACTTC. This sequence joins TRBV20-1 and TRBJ2-7; D is possibly TRBD2 (7 bases). CDR3 length: 15 residues. From germline, CDR1 is DFQATT and CDR2 SNEGSKA (reference sequence). V shed 5 bases and J shed 5 bases, with 22 bases lying between them.

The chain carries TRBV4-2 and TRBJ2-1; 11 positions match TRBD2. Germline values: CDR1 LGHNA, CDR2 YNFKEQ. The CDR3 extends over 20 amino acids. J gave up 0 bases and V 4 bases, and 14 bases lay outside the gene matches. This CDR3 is CASSRSGTSGLLSSYNEQFF. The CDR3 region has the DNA TGTGCCAGCAGCCGATCCGGGACTAGCGGCCTTCTGAGCTCCTACAATGAGCAGTTCTTC.

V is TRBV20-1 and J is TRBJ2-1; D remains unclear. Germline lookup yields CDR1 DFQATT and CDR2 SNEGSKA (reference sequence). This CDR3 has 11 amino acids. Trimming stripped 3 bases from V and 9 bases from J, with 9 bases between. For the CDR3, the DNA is TGCAGTGCTAGTGTTCCTGGTGAGCAGTTCTTC. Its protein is CSASVPGEQFF.

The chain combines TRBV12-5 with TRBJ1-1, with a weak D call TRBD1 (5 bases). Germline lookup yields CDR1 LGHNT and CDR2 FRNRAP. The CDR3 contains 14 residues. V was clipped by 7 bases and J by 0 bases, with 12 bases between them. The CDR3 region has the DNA TGTGCTAGTGCCCGGGACGGGATGAACACTGAAGCTTTCTTT. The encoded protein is CASARDGMNTEAFF.

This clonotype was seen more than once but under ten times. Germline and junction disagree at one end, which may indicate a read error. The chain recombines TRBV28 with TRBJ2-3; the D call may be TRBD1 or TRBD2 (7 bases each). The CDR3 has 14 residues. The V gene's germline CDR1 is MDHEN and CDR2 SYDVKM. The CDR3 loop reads CASRGGTLRDTQYF. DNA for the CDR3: TGTGCTAGCAGGGGGGGGACCCTGCGGGATACGCAGTATTTT.

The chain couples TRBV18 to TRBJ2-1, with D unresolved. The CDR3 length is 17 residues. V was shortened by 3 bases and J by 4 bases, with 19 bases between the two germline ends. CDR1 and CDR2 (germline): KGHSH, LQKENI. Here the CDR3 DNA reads TGTGCCAGCTCACCGGAATCTAAGGGCCGCCCGTACAATGAGCAGTTCTTC. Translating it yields CASSPESKGRPYNEQFF.

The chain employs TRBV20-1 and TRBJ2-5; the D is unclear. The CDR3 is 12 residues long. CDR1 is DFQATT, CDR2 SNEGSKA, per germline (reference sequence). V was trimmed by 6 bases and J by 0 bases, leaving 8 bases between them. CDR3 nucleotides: TGCAGTGCCAGGCGGTACCAAGAGACCCAGTACTTC. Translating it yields CSARRYQETQYF.

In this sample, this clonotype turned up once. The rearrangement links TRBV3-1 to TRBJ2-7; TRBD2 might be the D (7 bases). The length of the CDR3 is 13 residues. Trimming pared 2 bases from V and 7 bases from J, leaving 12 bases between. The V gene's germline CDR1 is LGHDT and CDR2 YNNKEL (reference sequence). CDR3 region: CASSQRGANEQYF. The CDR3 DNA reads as TGTGCCAGCAGCCAACGGGGGGCTAATGAGCAGTACTTC.

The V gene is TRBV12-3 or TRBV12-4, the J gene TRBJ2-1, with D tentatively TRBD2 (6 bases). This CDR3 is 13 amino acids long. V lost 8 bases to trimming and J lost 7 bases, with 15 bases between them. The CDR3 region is CASGDTSSNEQFF. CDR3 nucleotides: TGTGCCAGCGGTGATACTAGCTCGAATGAGCAGTTCTTC.

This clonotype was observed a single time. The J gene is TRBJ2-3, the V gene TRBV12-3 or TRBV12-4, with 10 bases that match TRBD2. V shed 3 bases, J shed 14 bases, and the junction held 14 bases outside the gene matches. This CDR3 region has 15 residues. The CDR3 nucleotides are TGTGCCAGCAGTTTTTTGGCTAGCGGGAGTCGGAGGCCGTATTTT. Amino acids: CASSFLASGSRRPYF.

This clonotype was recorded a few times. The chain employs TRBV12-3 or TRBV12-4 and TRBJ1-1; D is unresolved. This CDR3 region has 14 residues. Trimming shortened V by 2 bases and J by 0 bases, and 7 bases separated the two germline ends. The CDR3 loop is CASSLRALNTEAFF. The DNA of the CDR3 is TGTGCCAGCAGTTTAAGGGCCCTGAACACTGAAGCTTTCTTT.

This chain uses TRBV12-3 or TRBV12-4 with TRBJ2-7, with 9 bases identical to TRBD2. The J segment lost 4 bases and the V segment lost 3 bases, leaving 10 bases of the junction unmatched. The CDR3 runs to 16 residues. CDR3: CASSFPYSGSAYEQYF. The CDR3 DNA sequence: TGTGCCAGCAGTTTCCCCTATAGCGGGAGTGCGTACGAGCAGTACTTC.

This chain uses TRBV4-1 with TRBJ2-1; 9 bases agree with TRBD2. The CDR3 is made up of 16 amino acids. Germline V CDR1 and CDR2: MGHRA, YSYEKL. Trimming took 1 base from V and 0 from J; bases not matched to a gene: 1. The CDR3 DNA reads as TGCGCCAGCAGCCAAGCTAGCGGGGCCTCCTACAATGAGCAGTTCTTC. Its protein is CASSQASGASYNEQFF.

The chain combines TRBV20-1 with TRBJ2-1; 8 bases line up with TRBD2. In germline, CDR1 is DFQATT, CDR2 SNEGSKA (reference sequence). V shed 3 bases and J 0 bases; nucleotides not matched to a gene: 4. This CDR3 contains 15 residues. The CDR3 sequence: CSASGRALSYNEQFF. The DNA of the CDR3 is TGCAGTGCTAGCGGGAGGGCCCTCTCCTACAATGAGCAGTTCTTC.

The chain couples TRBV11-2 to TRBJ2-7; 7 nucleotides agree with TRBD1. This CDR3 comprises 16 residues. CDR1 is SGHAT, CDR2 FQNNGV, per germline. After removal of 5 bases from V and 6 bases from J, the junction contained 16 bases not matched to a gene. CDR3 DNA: TGTGCCAGCAGCCCCCGTGGGGGACAGTGGAAGAGCGAGCAGTACTTC. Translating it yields CASSPRGGQWKSEQYF.

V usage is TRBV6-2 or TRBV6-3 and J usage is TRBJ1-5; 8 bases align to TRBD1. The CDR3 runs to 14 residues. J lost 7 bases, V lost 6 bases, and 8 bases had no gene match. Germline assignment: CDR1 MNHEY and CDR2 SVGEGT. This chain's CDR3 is CASRFSGGEQPQHF. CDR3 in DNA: TGTGCCAGCAGATTTTCAGGGGGCGAGCAGCCCCAGCATTTT.

The CDR3 nucleotides read TGTGCCAGCAGCCAAGATGGAGCGGGAGGAGGAGATACGCAGTATTTT. Its protein product is CASSQDGAGGGDTQYF. The V call is TRBV4-2, the J call TRBJ2-3; 9 nucleotides match TRBD2. Germline V CDR1 and CDR2: LGHNA, YNFKEQ. V gave up 0 bases and J gave up 5 bases; unmatched junction bases: 6. The CDR3 consists of 16 residues.

The CDR3 DNA reads TGTGCCAGCAAGCCGACTGGGGGATCGAACACTGAAGCTTTCTTT. It yields the protein CASKPTGGSNTEAFF. V gene TRBV12-3 or TRBV12-4 combines with J gene TRBJ1-1; weak D call: TRBD1 (5 bases). Trimming removed 7 bases at V and 1 base at J, with 16 bases between. This CDR3 is 15 amino acids long.

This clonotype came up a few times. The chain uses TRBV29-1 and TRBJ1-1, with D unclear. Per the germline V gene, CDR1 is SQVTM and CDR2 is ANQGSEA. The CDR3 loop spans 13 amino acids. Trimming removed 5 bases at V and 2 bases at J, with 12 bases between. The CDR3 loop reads CSVSLGSNTEAFF. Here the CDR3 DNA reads TGCAGCGTTAGTTTGGGCAGTAACACTGAAGCTTTCTTT. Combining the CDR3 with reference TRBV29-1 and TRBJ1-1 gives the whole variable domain SAVISQKPSRDICQRGTSLTIQCQVDSQVTMMFWYRQQPGQSLTLIATANQGSEATYESGFVIDKFPISRPNLTFSTLTVSNMSPEDSSIYLCSVSLGSNTEAFFGQGTRLTVV.

In DNA, the CDR3 is TGCAGTGCTAGGTTTAGCCAGACAGATACGCAGTATTTT. Encoded protein: CSARFSQTDTQYF. The chain combines TRBV20-1 with TRBJ2-3; no firm D call. Between the trimmed V and J ends, which lost 3 bases and 3 bases, there was a span of 10 bases. This CDR3 is 13 amino acids long. Looked up from germline, CDR1 is DFQATT and CDR2 is SNEGSKA (reference sequence).

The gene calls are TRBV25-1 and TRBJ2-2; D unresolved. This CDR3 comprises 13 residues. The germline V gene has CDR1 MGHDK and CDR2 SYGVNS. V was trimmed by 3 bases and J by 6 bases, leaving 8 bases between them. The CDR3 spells CASSDMLAGELFF. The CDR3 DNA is TGTGCCAGCAGTGATATGTTGGCCGGGGAGCTGTTTTTT.